The entry below gives a single T cell receptor (beta chain) sequence along with its context. Its antigen remains unidentified. The sample comes from a study of post-analysis software for immune sequencing data. The library was made from cDNA and included unique molecular identifiers. MiXCR, applied by TCRdb to the PCR reads, yields one record per CDR3 protein. The profile covers about 770,000 distinct CDR3 sequences, with roughly 50% appearing a single time and 4.9% taken by the ten largest. The CDR3 runs 13 residues. V shed 3 bases and J 7 bases; nucleotides not matched to a gene: 4. CDR1 and CDR2 (germline): SQVTM, ANQGSEA. Whole-study findings and limits: About 5 TRBV segments were significantly more frequent in patients than in controls. TRBV5-6, TRBV5-1 and TRBV20-1 were among these segments.

The chain recombines TRBV29-1 with TRBJ2-1; TRBD2 matches at 9 bases. Sequenced sample: blood. This sequence originates from a girl aged 10-17 years with multiple sclerosis. The CDR3 here is CSVDSGRTNEQFF. CDR3 coding DNA: TGCAGCGTTGATAGCGGGAGAACGAATGAGCAGTTCTTC.